This T cell receptor beta chain was sequenced in a study of beta chain features in type 1 diabetes. Study at large: What patients shared with healthy donors was a similar profile of age, gender and cell yields.

Overall study findings and caveats: Significant though moderate, a shortening of TCRB CDR3s appeared in all four CD4+ subsets of Type 1 diabetes patients. The VDJ junctions of type 1 diabetes patients carried fewer insertions and more deletions. Sequencing of cDNA might inflate the share of cells that strongly express TCR.

Worth noting for this clone: Its antigen remains unidentified.

Sequenced material consisted of expressed TCRB transcripts (all of the isolated RNA was reverse transcribed). The data were produced by immunoSEQ multiplex PCR, yet TCRdb's version contains in-frame clones alone and is incomplete. The data show about 700,000 clones, over 10% seen once. CD45RO/CCR7/CD25/CD127/CD95/CD27 sorting isolated CD4+ naive, central memory, regulatory and stem cell-like memory cells. The V end lost 0 bases, the J end lost 4 bases, and 13 bases lay between the germline ends. The germline gives CDR1 MNHGY, CDR2 SVAAGI. CDR3 size: 16 residues. The chain couples TRBV6-9 to TRBJ1-5; D is perhaps TRBD1 (5 bases). The receptor was isolated from a man aged 18 to 29 with type 1 diabetes. Specimen: naive CD4+ T cells from blood. In DNA form, the CDR3 reads TGTGCCAGCAGTTATTCCCCGAGGGGTCGGAATCAGCCCCAGCATTTT. Translating gives CASSYSPRGRNQPQHF.